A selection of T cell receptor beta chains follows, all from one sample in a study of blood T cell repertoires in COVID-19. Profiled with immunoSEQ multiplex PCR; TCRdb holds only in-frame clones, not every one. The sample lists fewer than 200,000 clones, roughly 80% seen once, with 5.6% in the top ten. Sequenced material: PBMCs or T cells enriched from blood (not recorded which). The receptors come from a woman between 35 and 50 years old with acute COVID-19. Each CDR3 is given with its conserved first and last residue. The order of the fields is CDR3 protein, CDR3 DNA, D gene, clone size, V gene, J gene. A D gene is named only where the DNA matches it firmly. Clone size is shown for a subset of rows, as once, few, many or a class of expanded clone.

cdr3_aa: CAWGTLAGGETQYF; cdr3_nt: TGTGCCTGGGGGACTCTAGCGGGAGGAGAGACCCAGTACTTC; d_call: TRBD2; clone_size: once; v_call: TRBV30; j_call: TRBJ2-5
cdr3_aa: CATVKSEGAQVKGEKLFF; cdr3_nt: TGTGCCACTGTTAAATCGGAGGGGGCGCAGGTAAAAGGTGAAAAACTGTTTTTT; d_call: TRBD1; clone_size: .; v_call: TRBV19; j_call: TRBJ1-4
cdr3_aa: CASSDRNTEAFF; cdr3_nt: TGTGCCAGCTCCGACAGGAACACTGAAGCTTTCTTT; d_call: .; clone_size: .; v_call: TRBV2; j_call: TRBJ1-1
cdr3_aa: CASSESAGGVHEQFF; cdr3_nt: TGTGCCAGCAGTGAATCTGCGGGGGGGGTCCATGAGCAGTTCTTC; d_call: TRBD2; clone_size: .; v_call: TRBV2; j_call: TRBJ2-1
cdr3_aa: CASSLRLAGEGETQYF; cdr3_nt: TGCGCCAGCAGCTTACGACTAGCGGGAGAAGGGGAGACCCAGTACTTC; d_call: TRBD2; clone_size: .; v_call: TRBV5-1; j_call: TRBJ2-5
cdr3_aa: CASSDTSGANVLTF; cdr3_nt: TGCGCCAGCAGCGACACCTCTGGGGCCAACGTCCTGACTTTC; d_call: .; clone_size: .; v_call: TRBV5-1; j_call: TRBJ2-6
cdr3_aa: CASSTDWNTGELFF; cdr3_nt: TGTGCCAGCAGCACTGACTGGAACACCGGGGAGCTGTTTTTT; d_call: .; clone_size: .; v_call: TRBV2; j_call: TRBJ2-2
cdr3_aa: CASSVGGRGNEQFF; cdr3_nt: TGTGCCAGCAGCGTAGGCGGGAGGGGGAATGAGCAGTTCTTC; d_call: TRBD2; clone_size: .; v_call: TRBV9; j_call: TRBJ2-1
cdr3_aa: CSVVAGVWGNEQFF; cdr3_nt: TGCAGCGTTGTAGCGGGAGTGTGGGGCAATGAGCAGTTCTTC; d_call: TRBD2; clone_size: .; v_call: TRBV29-1; j_call: TRBJ2-1
cdr3_aa: CASSEHRGDGYTF; cdr3_nt: TGTGCCAGCAGTGAACACAGGGGGGATGGCTACACCTTC; d_call: TRBD1; clone_size: .; v_call: TRBV6-1; j_call: TRBJ1-2
cdr3_aa: CASSQEGGYGYTF; cdr3_nt: TGTGCCAGCAGCCAAGAAGGAGGGTATGGCTACACCTTC; d_call: .; clone_size: .; v_call: TRBV4-2; j_call: TRBJ1-2
cdr3_aa: CASSLWGDRGFGETQYF; cdr3_nt: TGTGCCAGCAGCCTTTGGGGGGACAGGGGATTCGGTGAGACCCAGTACTTC; d_call: TRBD1; clone_size: .; v_call: TRBV3-1/TRBV3-2; j_call: TRBJ2-5
cdr3_aa: CASKIAGAYEQYF; cdr3_nt: TGCGCCAGCAAGATAGCGGGAGCCTACGAGCAGTACTTC; d_call: TRBD2; clone_size: .; v_call: TRBV10-2; j_call: TRBJ2-7
cdr3_aa: CASTPLGGISYEQYF; cdr3_nt: TGTGCCAGCACCCCACTAGGGGGAATCTCCTACGAGCAGTACTTC; d_call: .; clone_size: .; v_call: TRBV6-5; j_call: TRBJ2-7
cdr3_aa: CASSSGEGRGEAFF; cdr3_nt: TGTGCCAGCAGCTCCGGGGAAGGCCGGGGGGAAGCTTTCTTT; d_call: .; clone_size: .; v_call: TRBV7-6; j_call: TRBJ1-1
cdr3_aa: CASSPSERGTQYF; cdr3_nt: TGTGCCAGCAGCCCATCCGAAAGAGGTACGCAGTATTTT; d_call: .; clone_size: .; v_call: TRBV3-1/TRBV3-2; j_call: TRBJ2-3
cdr3_aa: CASSPGNEQYF; cdr3_nt: TGCGCCAGCAGCCCAGGGAACGAGCAGTACTTC; d_call: .; clone_size: few; v_call: TRBV5-1; j_call: TRBJ2-7
cdr3_aa: CSASWGLGGYTF; cdr3_nt: TGCAGTGCTAGTTGGGGGCTAGGGGGCTACACCTTC; d_call: .; clone_size: .; v_call: TRBV20-1; j_call: TRBJ1-2
cdr3_aa: CACYVVNTGELFF; cdr3_nt: TGTGCCTGCTACGTCGTGAACACCGGGGAGCTGTTTTTT; d_call: .; clone_size: .; v_call: TRBV28; j_call: TRBJ2-2
cdr3_aa: CAISRDRGSYEQYF; cdr3_nt: TGTGCCATCAGTCGGGACAGGGGCTCCTACGAGCAGTACTTC; d_call: TRBD1; clone_size: .; v_call: TRBV10-3; j_call: TRBJ2-7
cdr3_aa: CASSATGTKNTEAFF; cdr3_nt: TGTGCCAGCAGTGCGACGGGGACTAAGAACACTGAAGCTTTCTTT; d_call: .; clone_size: few; v_call: TRBV5-4; j_call: TRBJ1-1
cdr3_aa: CASSNWTGRRCTEAFF; cdr3_nt: TGTGCCAGCAGCAACTGGACAGGGCGTCGGTGCACTGAAGCTTTCTTT; d_call: .; clone_size: .; v_call: TRBV21-1; j_call: TRBJ1-1
cdr3_aa: CASSSGVRTEAFF; cdr3_nt: TGTGCCAGCAGCTCAGGGGTTAGAACTGAAGCTTTCTTT; d_call: .; clone_size: .; v_call: TRBV6-2/TRBV6-3; j_call: TRBJ1-1
cdr3_aa: CASSIDLSGRRTGELFF; cdr3_nt: TGTGCCAGTAGTATAGATCTTTCGGGGAGGAGAACCGGGGAGCTGTTTTTT; d_call: .; clone_size: .; v_call: TRBV19; j_call: TRBJ2-2
cdr3_aa: CASSDPIERGTSGYNEQFF; cdr3_nt: TGTGCCAGCAGCGATCCGATAGAAAGAGGTACTAGCGGGTACAATGAGCAGTTCTTC; d_call: TRBD2; clone_size: .; v_call: TRBV11-2; j_call: TRBJ2-1
cdr3_aa: CASSIAGRGNYGYTF; cdr3_nt: TGTGCCAGTAGTATAGCGGGTCGGGGTAACTATGGCTACACCTTC; d_call: .; clone_size: .; v_call: TRBV19; j_call: TRBJ1-2
cdr3_aa: CASSELTGTGNTEAFF; cdr3_nt: TGTGCCAGCAGTGAATTGACAGGCACAGGGAACACTGAAGCTTTCTTT; d_call: .; clone_size: .; v_call: TRBV25-1; j_call: TRBJ1-1
cdr3_aa: CASSWDSPSLYGYTF; cdr3_nt: TGTGCCAGCAGTTGGGACAGCCCATCATTATATGGCTACACCTTC; d_call: TRBD1; clone_size: .; v_call: TRBV6-5; j_call: TRBJ1-2
cdr3_aa: CASSEARTGGGGELFF; cdr3_nt: TGTGCCAGCAGTGAAGCAAGGACGGGAGGAGGCGGGGAGCTGTTTTTT; d_call: TRBD2; clone_size: .; v_call: TRBV6-1; j_call: TRBJ2-2
cdr3_aa: CASSPQGVETQYF; cdr3_nt: TGTGCCAGCTCACCCCAGGGGGTTGAGACCCAGTACTTC; d_call: TRBD1; clone_size: .; v_call: TRBV18; j_call: TRBJ2-5
cdr3_aa: CASSRMGDTIYF; cdr3_nt: TGCGCCAGCAGCCGTATGGGAGACACCATATATTTT; d_call: .; clone_size: .; v_call: TRBV5-1; j_call: TRBJ1-3
cdr3_aa: CASSAVQGLNQPQHF; cdr3_nt: TGTGCCAGCAGCGCGGTACAGGGCCTCAATCAGCCCCAGCATTTT; d_call: .; clone_size: .; v_call: TRBV7-2; j_call: TRBJ1-5
cdr3_aa: CASSPRQGAPTDTQYF; cdr3_nt: TGTGCCAGTAGTCCGAGACAGGGGGCCCCCACAGATACGCAGTATTTT; d_call: TRBD1; clone_size: few; v_call: TRBV19; j_call: TRBJ2-3
cdr3_aa: CASSAGWSTNEKLFF; cdr3_nt: TGTGCCAGCAGTGCCGGGTGGTCAACTAATGAAAAACTGTTTTTT; d_call: .; clone_size: .; v_call: TRBV2; j_call: TRBJ1-4
cdr3_aa: CASSYVTTNYGYTF; cdr3_nt: TGTGCCAGCAGTTACGTGACAACCAACTATGGCTACACCTTC; d_call: .; clone_size: few; v_call: TRBV6-6; j_call: TRBJ1-2
cdr3_aa: CASSPRLELNNEQFF; cdr3_nt: TGTGCCAGCAGCCCGCGACTAGAACTCAACAATGAGCAGTTCTTC; d_call: .; clone_size: .; v_call: TRBV11-2; j_call: TRBJ2-1
cdr3_aa: CASSERGDRGYWPFF; cdr3_nt: TGTGCCAGCAGTGAACGTGGGGACAGGGGGTATTGGCCTTTCTTT; d_call: TRBD1; clone_size: .; v_call: TRBV2; j_call: TRBJ1-1
cdr3_aa: CASSLATLPNTEAFF; cdr3_nt: TGCGCCAGCAGCTTAGCCACTCTCCCGAACACTGAAGCTTTCTTT; d_call: .; clone_size: once; v_call: TRBV5-1; j_call: TRBJ1-1
cdr3_aa: CASSARLAGTHNEQFF; cdr3_nt: TGTGCCAGCAGCGCCAGACTAGCGGGGACCCACAATGAGCAGTTCTTC; d_call: TRBD2; clone_size: once; v_call: TRBV9; j_call: TRBJ2-1
cdr3_aa: CASSPKGAPAPYNEQFF; cdr3_nt: TGTGCCAGCTCACCAAAGGGAGCCCCTGCCCCCTACAATGAGCAGTTCTTC; d_call: .; clone_size: .; v_call: TRBV18; j_call: TRBJ2-1
cdr3_aa: CAISEGFGGSGTPRDEQFF; cdr3_nt: TGTGCCATCAGTGAGGGATTTGGGGGTTCTGGGACTCCGCGTGATGAGCAGTTCTTC; d_call: .; clone_size: .; v_call: TRBV10-3; j_call: TRBJ2-1
cdr3_aa: CASSEGLGGTDTQYF; cdr3_nt: TGCGCCAGCAGCGAGGGCTTAGGGGGAACAGATACGCAGTATTTT; d_call: .; clone_size: .; v_call: TRBV5-1; j_call: TRBJ2-3
cdr3_aa: CARGQSSGNTIYF; cdr3_nt: TGCGCCAGAGGACAGAGCTCTGGAAACACCATATATTTT; d_call: .; clone_size: .; v_call: TRBV5-1; j_call: TRBJ1-3
cdr3_aa: CASSSPPPGQETQYF; cdr3_nt: TGTGCCAGCAGTTCACCTCCACCAGGCCAAGAGACCCAGTACTTC; d_call: .; clone_size: .; v_call: TRBV28; j_call: TRBJ2-5
cdr3_aa: CASSWGGAALNSPLHF; cdr3_nt: TGTGCCAGCAGTTGGGGGGGGGCCGCACTTAATTCACCCCTCCACTTT; d_call: .; clone_size: .; v_call: TRBV6-5; j_call: TRBJ1-6
cdr3_aa: CASSELGVGSGSNEQYF; cdr3_nt: TGTGCCAGCAGTGAGTTAGGTGTTGGTAGCGGGAGCAACGAGCAGTACTTC; d_call: TRBD2; clone_size: .; v_call: TRBV2; j_call: TRBJ2-7